Listed below are T cell receptor beta chains from one sample, sequenced in a study of read filtering for tumor transcriptome and immune sequencing. One entry per CDR3 protein results from TCRdb running MiXCR on the reads. The repertoire holds about 90,000 distinct CDR3 sequences, with more than 9% as singletons. Source material: a population of CD138-negative cells sorted from bone marrow. The receptors originated from a donor at least 40 years old with multiple myeloma. Each CDR3 is given with its conserved first and last residue. Fields, in order: J gene, clone size, D gene, V gene, CDR3 protein. The D gene is left open where the match is weak. For some rows the clone size is stated as once, few or many, or as a class when expanded; others skip it.

>TRBJ1-2|many|.|TRBV2
CASTPFSGDGYTF
>TRBJ1-1|many|.|TRBV28
CASNSGGVNTEAFF
>TRBJ1-1|many|.|TRBV3-1
CASSQLDWNTEAFF
>TRBJ2-7|many|.|TRBV5-1
CASSSQPGQAYEQYF
>TRBJ2-7|many|.|TRBV25-1
CASSEVGVPGEQCF
>TRBJ2-3|many|.|TRBV6-2/TRBV6-3
CASGNSGTQYF
>TRBJ2-5|many|.|TRBV5-1
CASSLGLGLEETQYF
>TRBJ2-1|few|.|TRBV23-1
CASSPAENEQFF
>TRBJ1-4|many|TRBD1|TRBV12-3/TRBV12-4
CASSPGQLFATNEKLFF
>TRBJ1-1|many|.|TRBV6-1
CASSATEDTEAFF
>TRBJ2-7|many|TRBD1|TRBV5-1
CASTLGTGVSYEQYF
>TRBJ1-2|many|.|TRBV6-5
CASSYLQGRYGYTF
>TRBJ2-2|.|TRBD2|TRBV7-2
CASSLAGAGTGELFF
>TRBJ2-7|many|TRBD2|TRBV20-1
CSANSGRVEQYF
>TRBJ2-1|many|.|TRBV21-1
CASSRDRYNEQFF
>TRBJ2-7|many|.|TRBV7-9
CASSTNSYEQYF
>TRBJ2-2|.|TRBD1|TRBV7-2
CASSIGAVQGATGELFF
>TRBJ1-2|many|.|TRBV4-1
CASSQQNYGYTF
>TRBJ1-5|many|.|TRBV19
CASSIVPSLNQPQHF
>TRBJ2-7|many|TRBD1|TRBV28
CASTPGQGPEQYF
>TRBJ1-5|.|TRBD1|TRBV5-1
CASPTGFGYSNQPQHF
>TRBJ1-2|many|.|TRBV28
CASSSRRSLAYGYTF
>TRBJ2-1|many|.|TRBV20-1
CSARLGGGAGVADEQFF
>TRBJ2-7|many|TRBD1|TRBV19
CASRETGADYEQYF
>TRBJ2-1|many|.|TRBV4-1
CASSQDSGPQFF
>TRBJ2-1|.|.|TRBV5-1
CASSSGGANNEQFF
>TRBJ2-7|.|.|TRBV30
CAWRRADEQYF
>TRBJ2-5|few|.|TRBV19
CVSSIDGHETQYF
>TRBJ2-1|many|TRBD2|TRBV20-1
CSARERSGRAYNEQFF
>TRBJ2-5|few|.|TRBV6-5
CASGLTQVTQYF
>TRBJ1-1|many|.|TRBV2
CASSQTVPNTEAFF
>TRBJ2-7|many|.|TRBV29-1
CSVAPGTFYEQYF
>TRBJ2-7|many|TRBD2|TRBV28
CASSVGLAGVEYF
>TRBJ1-4|.|.|TRBV7-9
CASSSPRQSNEKLFF
>TRBJ2-5|few|.|TRBV10-1
CASSEFSARETQYF
>TRBJ2-5|.|TRBD2|TRBV20-1
CSARVTSGYQEAQYF
>TRBJ1-5|many|.|TRBV9
CASTETVDSNQPQHF
>TRBJ2-2|many|TRBD1|TRBV5-1
CASSPTPGQGNTGELFF
>TRBJ2-7|.|TRBD1|TRBV18
CASSPWTGGDEQYF
>TRBJ2-1|many|.|TRBV7-9
CASSLESSYNEQFF
>TRBJ2-5|many|.|TRBV7-8
CASSFLYETQYF
>TRBJ1-1|.|TRBD1|TRBV20-1
CSAPGQAYTEAFF
>TRBJ2-2|many|TRBD2|TRBV5-4
CASSEGTINTGELFF
>TRBJ2-1|many|.|TRBV5-1
CASGETPYYNEQFF
>TRBJ2-7|.|.|TRBV20-1
CSARDRASYEQYF
>TRBJ2-2|many|.|TRBV5-1
CASSSAGYTGELFF
>TRBJ2-7|many|TRBD1|TRBV5-1
CASSLVPSRQGSSYEQYF
>TRBJ2-3|once|.|TRBV6-2/TRBV6-3
CASSYFGSTDTQYF
>TRBJ2-3|many|.|TRBV20-1
CSATRDTQYF
>TRBJ2-3|once|.|TRBV4-1
CASSGQASTDTQYF
>TRBJ1-5|few|.|TRBV7-2
CASSLFKYGVGVNQPQHF
>TRBJ1-3|.|.|TRBV28
CASSSETGFSGNTIYF
>TRBJ2-1|many|.|TRBV20-1
CSATPPSQFF